These T cell receptor beta chains were read from a single sample in a study of T cell responses to AZD1222 COVID-19 vaccine. Libraries were prepared by immunoSEQ multiplex PCR; TCRdb keeps only in-frame clonotypes and omits some of them. Of fewer than 250,000 clones in the sample, 85% to 95% were seen once. Sequencing was performed on peripheral blood, taken on day 0 of AZD1222 vaccination. These receptor sequences come from an adult in good health. Each CDR3 is given with its conserved first and last residue. A D gene is named only where the DNA matches it firmly. Not all rows give a size; the values are once, few, many and, for expanded clones, a class.

d_call j_call clone_size v_call cdr3_nt cdr3_aa
NA TRBJ2-1 few TRBV9 TGTGCCAGCAGCGTCGACGGGACGGATTACAATGAGCAGTTCTTC CASSVDGTDYNEQFF
TRBD1 TRBJ1-2 NA TRBV9 TGTGCCAGCAGCGTAGCAGGGGGGTTTTACACCTTC CASSVAGGFYTF
NA TRBJ1-1 NA TRBV5-1 TGCGCCAGCAGCGTAACAGGGAATGAAGCTTTCTTT CASSVTGNEAFF
NA TRBJ1-5 NA TRBV6-5 TGTGCCAGCAGAGTAGGGGGGTTGGGCAATCAGCCCCAGCATTTT CASRVGGLGNQPQHF
TRBD1 TRBJ2-5 once TRBV6-5 TGTGCCAGCAGTTATACACAGGGGAATGTGGAGACCCAGTACTTC CASSYTQGNVETQYF
NA TRBJ2-7 NA TRBV10-2 TGCGCCAGCAGTGAATTTGGGTGGGAGGGGGAAAGCAACGAGCAGTACTTC CASSEFGWEGESNEQYF
TRBD1 TRBJ1-1 NA TRBV11-2 TGTGCCAGCAGCCAGAATGCCCGACAGGGGTTGAACACTGAAGCTTTCTTT CASSQNARQGLNTEAFF
NA TRBJ2-5 NA TRBV3-1/TRBV3-2 TGTGCCAGCAGTACCCGGGACAAAGTCCAAGAGACCCAGTACTTC CASSTRDKVQETQYF
NA TRBJ1-4 NA TRBV12-5 TGTGCTAGTGGTTTGCCCCGGGGGGGTACTAATGAAAAACTGTTTTTT CASGLPRGGTNEKLFF
TRBD1 TRBJ1-1 once TRBV5-1 TGCGCCAGCAGCTTGGAGGGACAGTACACTGAAGCTTTCTTT CASSLEGQYTEAFF
NA TRBJ2-3 NA TRBV6-4 TGTGCCAGCAGCCGGGACCAAGGCACAGATACGCAGTATTTT CASSRDQGTDTQYF
NA TRBJ2-1 NA TRBV6-2/TRBV6-3 TGTGCCAGCAGTTATTCGGGTGTTACCTACAATGAGCAGTTCTTC CASSYSGVTYNEQFF
NA TRBJ1-1 NA TRBV28 TGTGCCAGCAGTTCAAACTATCTAGGGGAAGTAGTTTGGGACACTGAAGCTTTCTTT CASSSNYLGEVVWDTEAFF
NA TRBJ1-6 NA TRBV19 TGTGCCAGTAGTATAGATGGAGGGGGCTATAATTCACCCCTCCACTTT CASSIDGGGYNSPLHF
NA TRBJ2-2 once TRBV7-7 TGTGCCACCTCTTTATTGAACACCGGGGAGCTGTTTTTT CATSLLNTGELFF
NA TRBJ2-3 NA TRBV5-1 TGCGCCAGCCGACTAACCCGATGGACCACAGATACGCAGTATTTT CASRLTRWTTDTQYF
NA TRBJ2-7 NA TRBV7-9 TGTGCCAGCAGCCCGGGTCCGACCTACGAGCAGTACTTC CASSPGPTYEQYF
NA TRBJ2-6 few TRBV3-1/TRBV3-2 TGTGCCAGCAGCCGGACAGCCCGCTCTGGGGCCAACGTCCTGACTTTC CASSRTARSGANVLTF
TRBD2 TRBJ2-5 once TRBV9 TGTGCCAGCAGCGTAGCTCCTAGCGGGGGCCGGGGAGGAGAGACCCAGTACTTC CASSVAPSGGRGGETQYF
NA TRBJ1-6 few TRBV2 TGTGCCAGCAGTGGGGGGGATCTTGTCTATAATTCACCCCTCCACTTT CASSGGDLVYNSPLHF
TRBD2 TRBJ2-1 few TRBV10-1 TGCGCCAGCAGTGACGCCTCCCGGGGACTAGCTTTCAATGAGCAGTTCTTC CASSDASRGLAFNEQFF
TRBD1 TRBJ1-1 NA TRBV5-8 TGTGCCAGCAGCCCCGGACAGGGAGGAGGAAACACTGAAGCTTTCTTT CASSPGQGGGNTEAFF
NA TRBJ1-4 once TRBV3-1/TRBV3-2 TGTGCCAGCAGCCACCCGGGTATTAACGAAAAACTGTTTTTT CASSHPGINEKLFF
NA TRBJ1-4 NA TRBV27 TGTGCCAGCAGCGGGGGGCCCCGGCTAACTAATGAAAAACTGTTTTTT CASSGGPRLTNEKLFF
NA TRBJ1-3 NA TRBV5-6 TGTGCCAGCAGCTTCTATGGGGCGGCTGGAAACACCATATATTTT CASSFYGAAGNTIYF
TRBD1 TRBJ2-7 NA TRBV7-2 TGTGCCAGCAGCCCAGAGTCTTGGGGACAGGGCTACGAGCAGTACTTC CASSPESWGQGYEQYF
NA TRBJ2-3 few TRBV18 TGTGCCAGCTCACTGCTCCGGGACATGGGCACAGATACGCAGTATTTT CASSLLRDMGTDTQYF
TRBD1 TRBJ1-1 once TRBV5-4 TGTGCCAGCAGTGGGGCGGGACAGGGACACACTGAAGCTTTCTTT CASSGAGQGHTEAFF
TRBD1 TRBJ1-2 few TRBV29-1 TGCAGCGTTGACAGGACAGGGGGTCCCTATGGCTACACCTTC CSVDRTGGPYGYTF
NA TRBJ1-3 NA TRBV27 TGTGCCAGCAGTTTGTCCGGGATCTCTGGAAACACCATATATTTT CASSLSGISGNTIYF
TRBD1 TRBJ1-4 NA TRBV2 TGTGCCAGCAGCGTACAGGGGACGGCGGGGGAAAAACTGTTTTTT CASSVQGTAGEKLFF
TRBD1 TRBJ2-7 NA TRBV5-1 TGCGCCAGCAGCCTATCGACAGGGGGGTACGAGCAGTACTTC CASSLSTGGYEQYF
NA TRBJ1-4 NA TRBV4-3 TGCGCCAGCAGCCAAGATCTCGGGGCAACAACTAATGAAAAACTGTTTTTT CASSQDLGATTNEKLFF
TRBD2 TRBJ2-1 once TRBV3-1/TRBV3-2 TGTGCCAGCAGCCAAGGCTCAGGGACTAGCAAATACAATGAGCAGTTCTTC CASSQGSGTSKYNEQFF
NA TRBJ2-5 NA TRBV7-3 TGTGCCAGCAGTCAAGACACTAGAGAGACCCAGTACTTC CASSQDTRETQYF
NA TRBJ2-5 NA TRBV5-6 TGTGCCAGCAGCTTGGGGGGAGGCCCCCGGGAGACCCAGTACTTC CASSLGGGPRETQYF
TRBD1 TRBJ1-1 NA TRBV19 TGTGCCAGTAGCCATAGGGGGGACAGGCGAGACACTGAAGCTTTCTTT CASSHRGDRRDTEAFF
TRBD1 TRBJ2-2 NA TRBV7-2 TGTGCCAGCAGCCCTAGACAGGGGAGCGGGGAGCTGTTTTTT CASSPRQGSGELFF
TRBD1 TRBJ1-2 NA TRBV6-6 TGTGCCAGCCTCGGACAGGGGGGCTATGGCTACACCTTC CASLGQGGYGYTF
NA TRBJ1-1 NA TRBV30 TGTGCCTGGGCGGGACGGAGTAACACTGAAGCTTTCTTT CAWAGRSNTEAFF
NA TRBJ2-6 NA TRBV5-4 TGTGCCAGCACCACTTGGACCTCTGGGGCCAACGTCCTGACTTTC CASTTWTSGANVLTF
TRBD1 TRBJ2-7 NA TRBV2 TGTGCCAGCAGCGGACAGGGCTACGAGCAGTACTTC CASSGQGYEQYF
NA TRBJ1-2 NA TRBV14 TGTGCCAGCAGCCAAGATAGAAATGGCTACACCTTC CASSQDRNGYTF
NA TRBJ1-2 NA TRBV15 TGTGCCACCAGGCCCGATTGGGGGGGGAGACAGTATGGCTACACCTTC CATRPDWGGRQYGYTF
NA TRBJ1-3 NA TRBV7-9 TGTGCCAGCAGCGGCACCTCTGGAAACACCATATATTTT CASSGTSGNTIYF
TRBD2 TRBJ2-3 NA TRBV28 TGTGCCAGCAGTCTAGGACTAGCGTTCACAGATACGCAGTATTTT CASSLGLAFTDTQYF
TRBD1 TRBJ1-1 NA TRBV5-4 TGTGCCAGCAGCTACCGACAGGGGAGGCTCATGAACACTGAAGCTTTCTTT CASSYRQGRLMNTEAFF
NA TRBJ2-1 once TRBV29-1 TGCAGCGTTCGTTCTCCATCAGGGGAGGCTTACAATGAGCAGTTCTTC CSVRSPSGEAYNEQFF
NA TRBJ1-5 NA TRBV12-3/TRBV12-4 TGTGCCAGCAGTTTCCGTCGGGGGCCCCAGCATTTT CASSFRRGPQHF
NA TRBJ1-2 NA TRBV3-1/TRBV3-2 TGTGCCAGCAGCCAAGTCTTCGGGATCCGGACTCTAAAAGGGCATGGCTACACCTTC CASSQVFGIRTLKGHGYTF
TRBD2 TRBJ2-1 NA TRBV6-2/TRBV6-3 TGTGCCAGCAGCCCGAGGGGGCGGGGGGGCAATGAGCAGTTCTTC CASSPRGRGGNEQFF
NA TRBJ1-3 NA TRBV5-8 TGTGCCAGCAGCTTATTTGGGAACACCATATATTTT CASSLFGNTIYF
NA TRBJ2-2 NA TRBV9 TGTGCCAGCAGCGAGACCTTGGCGGGGTTTAAGTCCGGGGAGCTGTTTTTT CASSETLAGFKSGELFF
TRBD2 TRBJ2-1 NA TRBV5-1 TGCGCCAGCAGCTTGGGCCTAGCGGGGGGGCTCAATGAGCAGTTCTTC CASSLGLAGGLNEQFF
TRBD2 TRBJ2-5 NA TRBV3-1/TRBV3-2 TGTGCCAGCAGCCAAGAGCGGCTAGCGGGGGGAGAGACCCAGTACTTC CASSQERLAGGETQYF
TRBD1 TRBJ2-5 NA TRBV2 TGTGCCAGCAGTCGACTACCGGGACAGGGTGAGACCCAGTACTTC CASSRLPGQGETQYF
NA TRBJ2-3 NA TRBV7-2 TGTGCCAGCAGCTTTCAGGGGCAGACAACCGCCACAGATACGCAGTATTTT CASSFQGQTTATDTQYF
NA TRBJ2-7 NA TRBV6-5 TGTGCCAGCAGCCCCCAGGGGGGTCCCTACGAGCAGTACTTC CASSPQGGPYEQYF
TRBD1 TRBJ2-7 NA TRBV28 TGTGCCAGCAGCACGGGACAGGGTACCTGGGGGCAGTACTTC CASSTGQGTWGQYF